Listed below are T cell receptor beta chains from one sample, sequenced in a study of cytomegalovirus exposure and HLA in healthy donors. The repertoire was sequenced with immunoSEQ multiplex PCR; TCRdb's copy has only in-frame clones and lacks some. The table lists some 170,000 clones, around four fifths of them singletons, with roughly 3.5% in the top ten. Sequenced material: PBMCs. Receptor source: a woman aged 55-70 years in good health and CMV-seropositive. CDR3s leave out the opening cysteine and the closing phenylalanine or tryptophan.

V gene,CDR3 length,J gene,CDR3 protein
TRBV6-6,14,TRBJ1-1,ASRPGQGSMGTEAF
TRBV27,12,TRBJ2-7,ASSSYTSRGEQY
TRBV14,14,TRBJ2-7,ASSPLSSGGPYEQY
TRBV5-4,15,TRBJ2-1,ASSRSSLAGEYNEQF
TRBV30,9,TRBJ2-7,AWSVLGEQY
TRBV2,11,TRBJ1-1,ASSEGGVTEAF
TRBV18,12,TRBJ2-5,ASSPRTSGETQY
TRBV19,13,TRBJ2-1,ASSPVSGRGNEQF
TRBV7-2,15,TRBJ2-2,ASSFRGLADNTGELF
TRBV28,14,TRBJ2-2,ASSLDLLGGTGELF
TRBV10-2,13,TRBJ2-6,ASSDTGTGANVLT
TRBV9,12,TRBJ1-5,ASSVGAGERPQH